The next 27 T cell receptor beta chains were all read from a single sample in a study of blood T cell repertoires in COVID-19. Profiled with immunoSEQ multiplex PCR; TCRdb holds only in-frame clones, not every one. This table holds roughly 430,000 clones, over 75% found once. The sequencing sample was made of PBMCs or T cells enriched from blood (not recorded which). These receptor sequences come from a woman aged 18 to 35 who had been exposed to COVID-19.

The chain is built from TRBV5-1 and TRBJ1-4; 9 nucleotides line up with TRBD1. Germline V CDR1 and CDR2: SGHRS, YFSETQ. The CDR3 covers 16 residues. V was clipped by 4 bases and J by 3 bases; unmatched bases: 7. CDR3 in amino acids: CASSISGTGSNEKLFF. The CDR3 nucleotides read TGCGCCAGCAGCATATCCGGGACAGGGTCTAATGAAAAACTGTTTTTT.

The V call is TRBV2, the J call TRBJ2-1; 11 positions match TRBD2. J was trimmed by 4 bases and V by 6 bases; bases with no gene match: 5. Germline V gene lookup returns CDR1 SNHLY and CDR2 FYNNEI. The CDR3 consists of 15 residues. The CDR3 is CASRGTSGAYNEQFF. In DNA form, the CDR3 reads TGTGCCAGCAGGGGGACTAGCGGAGCTTACAATGAGCAGTTCTTC.

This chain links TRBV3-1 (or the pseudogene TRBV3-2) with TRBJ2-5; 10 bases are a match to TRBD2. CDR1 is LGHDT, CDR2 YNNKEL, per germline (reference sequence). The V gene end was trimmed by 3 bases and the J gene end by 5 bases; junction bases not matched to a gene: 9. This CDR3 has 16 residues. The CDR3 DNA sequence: TGTGCCAGCAGCCATAGGCTAGCGGGGGCCCGGGAGACCCAGTACTTC. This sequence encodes CASSHRLAGARETQYF.

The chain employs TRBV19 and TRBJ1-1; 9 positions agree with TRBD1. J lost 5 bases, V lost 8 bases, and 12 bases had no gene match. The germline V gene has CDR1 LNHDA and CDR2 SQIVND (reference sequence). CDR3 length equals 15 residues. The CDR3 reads CASHIGDRVKTEAFF. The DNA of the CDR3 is TGTGCCAGTCACATCGGGGACAGGGTAAAGACTGAAGCTTTCTTT. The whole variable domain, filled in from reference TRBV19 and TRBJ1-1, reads DGGITQSPKYLFRKEGQNVTLSCEQNLNHDAMYWYRQDPGQGLRLIYYSQIVNDFQKGDIAEGYSVSREKKESFPLTVTSAQKNPTAFYLCASHIGDRVKTEAFFGQGTRLTVV.

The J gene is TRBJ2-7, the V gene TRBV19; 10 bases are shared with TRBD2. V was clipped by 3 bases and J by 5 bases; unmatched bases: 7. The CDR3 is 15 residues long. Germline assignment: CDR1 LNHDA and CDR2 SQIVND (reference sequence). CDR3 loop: CASSIMASGSNEQYF. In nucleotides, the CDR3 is TGTGCCAGTAGTATTATGGCTAGCGGGAGTAACGAGCAGTACTTC.

The CDR3 loop is CATSAPSGLAGADTQYF. CDR3 in DNA: TGTGCCACCAGTGCTCCCTCGGGACTAGCGGGGGCAGATACGCAGTATTTT. This chain links TRBV24-1 with TRBJ2-3, with 14 positions matching TRBD2. The germline CDR1 and CDR2 sequences are KGHDR and SFDVKD. The V gene end was trimmed by 5 bases and the J gene end by 4 bases; junction bases not matched to a gene: 7. This CDR3 contains 17 residues.

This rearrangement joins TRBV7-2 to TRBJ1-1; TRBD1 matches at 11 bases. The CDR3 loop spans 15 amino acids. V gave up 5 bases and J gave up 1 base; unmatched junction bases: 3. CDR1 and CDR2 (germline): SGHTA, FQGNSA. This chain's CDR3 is CASSGTGGANTEAFF. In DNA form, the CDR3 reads TGTGCCAGCAGCGGGACAGGGGGGGCGAACACTGAAGCTTTCTTT.

This CDR3 reads CASSPGSTGPNIQYF. The CDR3 nucleotides read TGTGCCAGCAGTCCCGGATCGACAGGCCCCAACATTCAGTACTTC. The chain combines TRBV28 with TRBJ2-4; maybe TRBD1 (6 bases). The length of the CDR3 is 15 residues. Germline lookup yields CDR1 MDHEN and CDR2 SYDVKM. Trimming took 5 bases from V and 7 from J, leaving 18 bases between them.

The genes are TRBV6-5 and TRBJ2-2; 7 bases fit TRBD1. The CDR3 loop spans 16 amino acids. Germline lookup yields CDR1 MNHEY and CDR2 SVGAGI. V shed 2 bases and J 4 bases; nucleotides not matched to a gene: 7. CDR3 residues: CASSYVQGVSTGELFF. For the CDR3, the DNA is TGTGCCAGCAGTTACGTCCAGGGGGTTAGCACCGGGGAGCTGTTTTTT.

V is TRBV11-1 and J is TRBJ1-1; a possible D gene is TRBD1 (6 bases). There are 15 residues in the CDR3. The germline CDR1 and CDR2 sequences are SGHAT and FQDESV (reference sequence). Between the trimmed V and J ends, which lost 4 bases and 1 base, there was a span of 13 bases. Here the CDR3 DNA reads TGTGCCAGCAGCTCCAAAACCAGGGGGAACACTGAAGCTTTCTTT. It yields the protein CASSSKTRGNTEAFF. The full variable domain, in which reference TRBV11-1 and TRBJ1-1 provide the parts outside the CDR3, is EAEVAQSPRYKITEKSQAVAFWCDPISGHATLYWYRQILGQGPELLVQFQDESVVDDSQLPKDRFSAERLKGVDSTLKIQPAELGDSAMYLCASSSKTRGNTEAFFGQGTRLTVV.

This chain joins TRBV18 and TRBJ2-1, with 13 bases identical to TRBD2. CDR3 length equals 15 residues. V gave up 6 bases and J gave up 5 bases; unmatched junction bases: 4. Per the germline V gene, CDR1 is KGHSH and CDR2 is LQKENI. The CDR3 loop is CASSLGTSGNNEQFF. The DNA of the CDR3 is TGTGCCAGCTCGCTCGGGACTAGCGGGAACAATGAGCAGTTCTTC.

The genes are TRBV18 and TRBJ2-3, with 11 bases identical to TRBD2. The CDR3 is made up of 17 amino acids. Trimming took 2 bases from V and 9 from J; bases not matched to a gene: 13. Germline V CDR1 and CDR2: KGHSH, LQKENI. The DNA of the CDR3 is TGTGCCAGCTCACCATTGGAACTAGCGGGAGTTTTCGACACGCAGTATTTT. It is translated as CASSPLELAGVFDTQYF.

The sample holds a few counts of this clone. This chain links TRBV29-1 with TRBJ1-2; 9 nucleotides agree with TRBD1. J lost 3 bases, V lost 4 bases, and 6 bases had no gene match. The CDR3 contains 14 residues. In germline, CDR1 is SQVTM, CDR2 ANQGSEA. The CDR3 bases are TGCAGCGTTGTAGGGACAGGGAAGGACTATGGCTACACCTTC. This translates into CSVVGTGKDYGYTF.

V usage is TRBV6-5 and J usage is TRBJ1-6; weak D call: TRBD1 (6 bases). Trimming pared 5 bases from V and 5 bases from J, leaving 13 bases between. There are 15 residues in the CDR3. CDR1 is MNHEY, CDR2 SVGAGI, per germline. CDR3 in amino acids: CASSIQGEDNSPLHF. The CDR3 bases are TGTGCCAGCAGTATACAGGGAGAGGATAATTCACCCCTCCACTTT.

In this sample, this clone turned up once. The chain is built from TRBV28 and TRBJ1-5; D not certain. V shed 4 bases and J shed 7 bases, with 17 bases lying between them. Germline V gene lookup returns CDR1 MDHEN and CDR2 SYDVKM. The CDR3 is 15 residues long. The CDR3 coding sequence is TGTGCCAGCAGTTCTGATAGTGTTCACTACCAGCCCCAGCATTTT. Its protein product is CASSSDSVHYQPQHF. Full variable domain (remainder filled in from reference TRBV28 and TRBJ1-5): DVKVTQSSRYLVKRTGEKVFLECVQDMDHENMFWYRQDPGLGLRLIYFSYDVKMKEKGDIPEGYSVSREKKERFSLILESASTNQTSMYLCASSSDSVHYQPQHFGDGTRLSIL.

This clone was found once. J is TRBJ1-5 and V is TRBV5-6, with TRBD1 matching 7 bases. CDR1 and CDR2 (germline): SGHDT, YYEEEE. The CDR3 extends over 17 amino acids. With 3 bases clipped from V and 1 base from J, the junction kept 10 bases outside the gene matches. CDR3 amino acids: CASSYTRQGLSNQPQHF. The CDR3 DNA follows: TGTGCCAGCAGCTACACTAGACAGGGCCTAAGCAATCAGCCCCAGCATTTT.

The DNA of the CDR3 is TGCAGCGTCGCTCCAACGGGCTACGAGCAGTACTTC. Protein product: CSVAPTGYEQYF. This sequence joins TRBV29-1 and TRBJ2-7; D ambiguous. With 6 bases removed from V and 3 bases from J, the gap between germline ends came to 12 bases. CDR1 is SQVTM and CDR2 is ANQGSEA in the germline V gene. The CDR3 runs 12 residues.

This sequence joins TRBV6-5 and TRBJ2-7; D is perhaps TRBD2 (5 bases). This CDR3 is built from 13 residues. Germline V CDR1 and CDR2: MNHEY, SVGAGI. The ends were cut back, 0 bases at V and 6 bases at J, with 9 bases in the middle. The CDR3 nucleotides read TGTGCCAGCAGTTACTCGAGAGGGAGCGAGCAGTACTTC. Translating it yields CASSYSRGSEQYF.

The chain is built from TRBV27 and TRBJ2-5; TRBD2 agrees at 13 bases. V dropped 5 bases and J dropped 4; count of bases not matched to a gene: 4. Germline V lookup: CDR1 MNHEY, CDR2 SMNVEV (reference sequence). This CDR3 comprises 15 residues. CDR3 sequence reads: CASSKGTSGAETQYF. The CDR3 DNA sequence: TGTGCCAGCAGTAAAGGGACTAGCGGGGCAGAGACCCAGTACTTC.

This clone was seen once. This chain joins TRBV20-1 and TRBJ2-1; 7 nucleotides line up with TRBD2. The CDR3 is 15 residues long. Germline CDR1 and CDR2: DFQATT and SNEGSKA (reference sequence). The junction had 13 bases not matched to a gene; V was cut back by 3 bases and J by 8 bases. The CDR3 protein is CSASSLREYIDEQFF. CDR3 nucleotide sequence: TGCAGTGCTAGTTCGCTGCGGGAGTACATCGATGAGCAGTTCTTC.

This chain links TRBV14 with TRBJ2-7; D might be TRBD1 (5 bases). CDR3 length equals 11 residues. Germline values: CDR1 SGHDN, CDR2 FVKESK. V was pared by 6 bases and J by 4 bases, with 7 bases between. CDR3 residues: CASRYRYEQYF. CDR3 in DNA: TGTGCCAGCAGGTACAGGTACGAGCAGTACTTC.

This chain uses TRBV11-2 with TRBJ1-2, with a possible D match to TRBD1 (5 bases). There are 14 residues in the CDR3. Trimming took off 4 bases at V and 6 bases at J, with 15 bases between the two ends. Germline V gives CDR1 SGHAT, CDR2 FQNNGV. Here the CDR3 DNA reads TGTGCCAGCAGCTCTATACAGGTTTTAGATGGCTACACCTTC. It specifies CASSSIQVLDGYTF.

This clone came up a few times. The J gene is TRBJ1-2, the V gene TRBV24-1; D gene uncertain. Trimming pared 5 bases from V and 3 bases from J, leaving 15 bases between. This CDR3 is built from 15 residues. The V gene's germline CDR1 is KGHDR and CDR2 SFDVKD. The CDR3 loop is CATSVLQDRYYGYTF. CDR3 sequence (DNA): TGTGCCACCAGTGTCTTGCAGGATCGGTACTATGGCTACACCTTC.

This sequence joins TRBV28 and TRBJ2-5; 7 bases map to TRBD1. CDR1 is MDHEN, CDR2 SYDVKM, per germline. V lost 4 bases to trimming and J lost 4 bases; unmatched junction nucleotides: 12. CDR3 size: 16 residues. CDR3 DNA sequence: TGTGCCAGCAGTTCTAGACAGGGAGTCCCCAGAGAGACCCAGTACTTC. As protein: CASSSRQGVPRETQYF.

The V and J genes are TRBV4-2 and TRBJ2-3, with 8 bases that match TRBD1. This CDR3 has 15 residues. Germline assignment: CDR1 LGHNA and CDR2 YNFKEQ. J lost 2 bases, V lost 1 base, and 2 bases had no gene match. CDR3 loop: CASSQVDRDTDTQYF. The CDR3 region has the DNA TGTGCCAGCAGCCAAGTGGACAGGGACACAGATACGCAGTATTTT.

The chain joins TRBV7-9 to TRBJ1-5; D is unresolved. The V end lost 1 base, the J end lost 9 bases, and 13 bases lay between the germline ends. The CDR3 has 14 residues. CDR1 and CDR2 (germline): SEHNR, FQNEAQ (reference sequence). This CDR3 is CASSLGYVWAPQHF. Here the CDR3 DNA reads TGTGCCAGCAGCTTAGGTTATGTCTGGGCGCCCCAGCATTTT.

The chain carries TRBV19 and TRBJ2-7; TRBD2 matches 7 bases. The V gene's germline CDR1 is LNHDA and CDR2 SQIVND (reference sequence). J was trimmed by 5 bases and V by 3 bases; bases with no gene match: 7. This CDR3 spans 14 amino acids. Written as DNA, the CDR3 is TGTGCCAGTAGTATGCGGGAGCGATCAAACGAGCAGTACTTC. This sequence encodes CASSMRERSNEQYF.